The T cell receptor (beta chain) under discussion was sequenced for a study of blood T cells in healthy people across ages. This clonotype occurred a few times. Combining a sample-barcoded 5' primer with a J-beta primer mix, a second PCR ran for about 7 to 11 cycles. TCRdb re-analysed the 5' RACE reads in MiXCR, keeping a single row per CDR3 protein. The table lists nearly 800,000 distinct CDR3 sequences, more than 20% of them singletons. Trimming removed 5 bases from V and 6 bases from J; junction bases left unmatched: 15. CDR1 and CDR2 (germline): MGHRA, YSYEKL. The CDR3 loop spans 17 amino acids. Every donor contributed roughly 11 milliliters of peripheral blood by blood draw. These data were also reused for a study on T cells of mothers and their children.

The V call is TRBV4-1, the J call TRBJ2-1; the match to TRBD1 covers 8 bases. The sample consisted of blood. The clonotype was recovered from a boy aged 10-17 years in good health. The CDR3 nucleotides are TGCGCCAGCAGCGAGAGGACAGGGACCACTAAAGGCAATGAGCAGTTCTTC. This sequence encodes CASSERTGTTKGNEQFF.